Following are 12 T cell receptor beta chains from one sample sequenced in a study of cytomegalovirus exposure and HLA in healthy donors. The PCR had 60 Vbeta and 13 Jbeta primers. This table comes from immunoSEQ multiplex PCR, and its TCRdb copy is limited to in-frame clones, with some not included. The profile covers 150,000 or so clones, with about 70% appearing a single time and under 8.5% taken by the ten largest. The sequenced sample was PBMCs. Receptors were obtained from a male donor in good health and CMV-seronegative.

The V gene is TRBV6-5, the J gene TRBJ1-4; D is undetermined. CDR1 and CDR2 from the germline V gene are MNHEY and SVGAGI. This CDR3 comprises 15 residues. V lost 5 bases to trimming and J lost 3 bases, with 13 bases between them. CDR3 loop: CASSPGRGSNEKLFF. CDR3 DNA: TGTGCCAGCAGTCCCGGGAGAGGCTCTAATGAAAAACTGTTTTTT.

The CDR3 loop is CASSRAGSLGVNEQFF. The CDR3 coding sequence is TGTGCCAGCAGTCGAGCGGGGTCCCTTGGGGTCAATGAGCAGTTCTTC. The rearrangement uses TRBV27 and TRBJ2-1, with TRBD2 matching over 7 bases. The germline V gene has CDR1 MNHEY and CDR2 SMNVEV (reference sequence). The CDR3 runs to 16 residues. J lost 6 bases, V lost 5 bases, and 13 bases had no gene match.

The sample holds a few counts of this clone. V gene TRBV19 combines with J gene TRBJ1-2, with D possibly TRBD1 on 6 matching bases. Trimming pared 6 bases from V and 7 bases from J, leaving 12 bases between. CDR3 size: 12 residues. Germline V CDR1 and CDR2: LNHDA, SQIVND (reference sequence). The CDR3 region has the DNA TGTGCCAGTAGCCATAAGACAGGTGGCTACACCTTC. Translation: CASSHKTGGYTF.

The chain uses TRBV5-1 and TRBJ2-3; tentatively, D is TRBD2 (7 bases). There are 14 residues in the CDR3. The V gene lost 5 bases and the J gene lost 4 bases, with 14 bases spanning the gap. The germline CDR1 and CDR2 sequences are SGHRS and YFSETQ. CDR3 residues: CASSRGGPADTQYF. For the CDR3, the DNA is TGCGCCAGCAGTAGGGGGGGGCCGGCAGATACGCAGTATTTT.

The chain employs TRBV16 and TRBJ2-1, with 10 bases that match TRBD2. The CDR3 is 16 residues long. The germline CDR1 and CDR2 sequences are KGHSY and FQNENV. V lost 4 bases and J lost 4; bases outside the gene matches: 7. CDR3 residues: CASSRQGTSAYNEQFF. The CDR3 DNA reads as TGTGCCAGCAGCCGACAAGGGACTAGCGCTTACAATGAGCAGTTCTTC.

The CDR3 DNA sequence: TGTGCCAGCAGCTTGGACGGACAGCGAGCCTACGAGCAGTACTTC. Protein product: CASSLDGQRAYEQYF. This chain uses TRBV5-6 with TRBJ2-7; maybe TRBD1 (6 bases). Germline CDR1 and CDR2: SGHDT and YYEEEE. The CDR3 extends over 15 amino acids. V was clipped by 0 bases and J by 2 bases, with 12 bases between them.

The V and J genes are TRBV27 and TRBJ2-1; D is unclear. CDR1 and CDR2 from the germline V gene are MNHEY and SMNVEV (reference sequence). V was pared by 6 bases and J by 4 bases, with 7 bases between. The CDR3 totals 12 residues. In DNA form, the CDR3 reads TGTGCCAGCAGCCCCGGTTACAATGAGCAGTTCTTC. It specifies CASSPGYNEQFF.

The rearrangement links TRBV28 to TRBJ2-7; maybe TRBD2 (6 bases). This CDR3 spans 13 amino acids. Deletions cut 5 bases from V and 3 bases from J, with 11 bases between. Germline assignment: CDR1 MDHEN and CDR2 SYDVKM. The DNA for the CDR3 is TGTGCCAGCAGTGGGGACTCGAACTACGAGCAGTACTTC. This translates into CASSGDSNYEQYF.

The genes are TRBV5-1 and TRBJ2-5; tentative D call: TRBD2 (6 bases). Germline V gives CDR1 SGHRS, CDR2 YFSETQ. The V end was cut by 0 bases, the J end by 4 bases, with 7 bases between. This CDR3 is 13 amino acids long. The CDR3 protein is CASSLGRGETQYF. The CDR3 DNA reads TGCGCCAGCAGCTTGGGGCGGGGAGAGACCCAGTACTTC.

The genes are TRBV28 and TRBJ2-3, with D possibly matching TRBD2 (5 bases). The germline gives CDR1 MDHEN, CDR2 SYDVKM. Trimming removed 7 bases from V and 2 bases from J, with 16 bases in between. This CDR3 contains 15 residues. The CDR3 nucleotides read TGTGCCAGCACCCTCCGAGGACTCCTCACAGATACGCAGTATTTT. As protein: CASTLRGLLTDTQYF.

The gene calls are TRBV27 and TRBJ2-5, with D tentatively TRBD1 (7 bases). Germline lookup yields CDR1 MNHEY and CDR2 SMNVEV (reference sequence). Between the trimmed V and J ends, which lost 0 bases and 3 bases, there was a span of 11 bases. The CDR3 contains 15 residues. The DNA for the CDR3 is TGTGCCAGCAGTTTATCGCTCAGGGGGGAAGAGACCCAGTACTTC. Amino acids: CASSLSLRGEETQYF.

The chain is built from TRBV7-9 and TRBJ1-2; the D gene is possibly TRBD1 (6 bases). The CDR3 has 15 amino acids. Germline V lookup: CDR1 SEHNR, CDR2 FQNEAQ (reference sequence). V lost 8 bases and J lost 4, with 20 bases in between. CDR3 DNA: TGTGCCAGCTCCTTCGCCAGGGGAGACGGCTATGGCTACACCTTC. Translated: CASSFARGDGYGYTF.